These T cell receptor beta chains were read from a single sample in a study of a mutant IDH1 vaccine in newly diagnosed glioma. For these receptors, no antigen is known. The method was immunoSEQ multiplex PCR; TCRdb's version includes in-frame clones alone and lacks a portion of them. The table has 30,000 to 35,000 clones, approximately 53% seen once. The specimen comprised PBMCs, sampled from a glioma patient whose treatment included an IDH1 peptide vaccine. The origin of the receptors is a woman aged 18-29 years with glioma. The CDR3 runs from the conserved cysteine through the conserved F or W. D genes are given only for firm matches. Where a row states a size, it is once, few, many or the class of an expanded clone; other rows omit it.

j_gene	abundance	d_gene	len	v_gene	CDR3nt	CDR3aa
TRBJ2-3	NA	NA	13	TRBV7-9	TGTGCCAGCAGGCACGGTTCCCGAGATACGCAGTATTTT	CASRHGSRDTQYF
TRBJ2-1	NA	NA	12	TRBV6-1	TGTGCCAGCAGTGAAGCGAACCATGAGCAGTTCTTC	CASSEANHEQFF
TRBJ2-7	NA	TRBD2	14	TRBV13	TGTGCCAGCAGCTTACTAGCGGGGAGTTACGAGCAGTACTTC	CASSLLAGSYEQYF
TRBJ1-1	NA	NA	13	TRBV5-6	TGTGCCAGCAGCTTGTTCAGTGGGACTGAAGCTTTCTTT	CASSLFSGTEAFF
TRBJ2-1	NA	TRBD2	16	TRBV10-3	TGTGCCATCAGTGGGGGTAGCGGGATCCTTTACAATGAGCAGTTCTTC	CAISGGSGILYNEQFF
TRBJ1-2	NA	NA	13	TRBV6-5	TGTGCCAGCAGTTCCTCCGGGGGCAGGGGCTACACCTTC	CASSSSGGRGYTF
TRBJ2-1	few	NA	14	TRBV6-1	TGTGCCAGCAGCAGGCCGTCGTCCCGGGACGAGCAGTTCTTC	CASSRPSSRDEQFF
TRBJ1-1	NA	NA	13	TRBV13	TGTGCCAGCAGCCAAGGAAGGGGCACTGAAGCTTTCTTT	CASSQGRGTEAFF
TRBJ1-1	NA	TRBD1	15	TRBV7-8	TGTGCCAGCAGCTTAAGGACAGGGATGAACACTGAAGCTTTCTTT	CASSLRTGMNTEAFF
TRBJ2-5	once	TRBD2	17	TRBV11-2	TGTGCCAGCAGCTTAGGGGGAGCTAGCGGGAGCCAAGAGACCCAGTACTTC	CASSLGGASGSQETQYF
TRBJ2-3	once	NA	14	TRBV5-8	TGTGCCAGCAGCTTGTCCGGGGGCCCAGATACGCAGTATTTT	CASSLSGGPDTQYF
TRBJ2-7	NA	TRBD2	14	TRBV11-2	TGTGCCAGCAGCAGACTAGCGGGGCCTTACGAGCAGTACTTC	CASSRLAGPYEQYF
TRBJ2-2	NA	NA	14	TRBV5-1	TGCGCCAGCAGCCCCGGGTCTCCCGGGGGGGAGCTGTTTTTT	CASSPGSPGGELFF
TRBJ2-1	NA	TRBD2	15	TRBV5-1	TGCGCCAGCAGCTTGTTGACTAGCGGTCGCAATGAGCAGTTCTTC	CASSLLTSGRNEQFF
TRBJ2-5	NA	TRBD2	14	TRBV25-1	TGTGCCAGCAGCCCCGGGACTAGTAAAGAGACCCAGTACTTC	CASSPGTSKETQYF
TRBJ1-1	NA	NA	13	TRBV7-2	TGTGCCAGCAGCCCGGGTCTGAACACTGAAGCTTTCTTT	CASSPGLNTEAFF
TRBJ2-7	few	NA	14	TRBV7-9	TGTGCCAGCAGCCGACATGTGAGCTCCTACGAGCAGTACTTC	CASSRHVSSYEQYF
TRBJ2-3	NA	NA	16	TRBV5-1	TGCGCCAGCAGCTTAGTTCACAGCTCTAGCACAGATACGCAGTATTTT	CASSLVHSSSTDTQYF
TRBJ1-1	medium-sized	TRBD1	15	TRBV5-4	TGTGCCAGCAGCGGAGCACAGGGGGCGTACACTGAAGCTTTCTTT	CASSGAQGAYTEAFF
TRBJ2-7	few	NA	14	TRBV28	TGTGCCAGCACTACGGAGCCGCGAGATTACGAGCAGTACTTC	CASTTEPRDYEQYF
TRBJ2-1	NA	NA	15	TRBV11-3	TGTGCCAGCAGCTTTGACACGAGCTCCTACAATGAGCAGTTCTTC	CASSFDTSSYNEQFF
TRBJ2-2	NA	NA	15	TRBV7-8	TGTGCCAGCAGATCACTAGGTGGGCGCAACGGGGAGCTGTTTTTT	CASRSLGGRNGELFF
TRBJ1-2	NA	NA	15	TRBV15	TGTGCCACCAGCAGAGATCCGGGGGCTAACTATGGCTACACCTTC	CATSRDPGANYGYTF
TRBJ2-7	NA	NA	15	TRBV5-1	TGCGCCAGCAGCGCAAGAGGGGACCCGGGGGACGAGCAGTACTTC	CASSARGDPGDEQYF
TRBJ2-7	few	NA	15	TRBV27	TGTGCCAGCAGTTTGGCTGGTTCTCACTCCTACGAGCAGTACTTC	CASSLAGSHSYEQYF
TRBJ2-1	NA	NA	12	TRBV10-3	TGTGCCATCAGTGAGTCTAGCAATGAGCAGTTCTTC	CAISESSNEQFF
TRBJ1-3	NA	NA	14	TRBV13	TGTGCCAGCAGCCTAGGGGACTCTGGAAACACCATATATTTT	CASSLGDSGNTIYF
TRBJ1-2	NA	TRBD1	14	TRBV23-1	TGCGCCAGCAGTCGCCACAGGGGTAACTATGGCTACACCTTC	CASSRHRGNYGYTF
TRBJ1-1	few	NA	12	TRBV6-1	TGTGCCAACCAGGGTGGGAACACTGAAGCTTTCTTT	CANQGGNTEAFF
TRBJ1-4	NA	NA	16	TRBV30	TGTGCCTGGAGTGTTATTGGCAGCCCCTTAAATGAAAAACTGTTTTTT	CAWSVIGSPLNEKLFF
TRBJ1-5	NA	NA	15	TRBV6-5	TGTGCCAGCAGTTCCGGCTCGGGGGGCCATCAGCCCCAGCATTTT	CASSSGSGGHQPQHF